The clone carrying this T cell receptor (beta chain) has a handful of counts. At one end the junction does not follow the germline gene, possibly because of a read error. PCR was performed using 60 Vbeta and 13 Jbeta primers. Measured with immunoSEQ multiplex PCR; TCRdb has only the in-frame clones, and not every one. The table has some 130,000 clones, roughly 85% seen once. Everyone who donated was a healthy bone marrow donor. Per the germline V gene, CDR1 is MNHEY and CDR2 is SMNVEV (reference sequence). CDR3 length equals 16 residues. This specimen comes from a study of cytomegalovirus exposure and HLA in healthy donors.

V and J are TRBV27 and TRBJ1-5, with 7 bases identical to TRBD1. Sequencing was carried out using PBMCs. This clonotype originated in a woman in her thirties in good health and CMV-seropositive. The CDR3 coding sequence is TGTGCTAGCAGAAGGTGGGGGGCAGGGGGAGACCAGCCCCAGCATTTT. Amino acid sequence: CASRRWGAGGDQPQHF.